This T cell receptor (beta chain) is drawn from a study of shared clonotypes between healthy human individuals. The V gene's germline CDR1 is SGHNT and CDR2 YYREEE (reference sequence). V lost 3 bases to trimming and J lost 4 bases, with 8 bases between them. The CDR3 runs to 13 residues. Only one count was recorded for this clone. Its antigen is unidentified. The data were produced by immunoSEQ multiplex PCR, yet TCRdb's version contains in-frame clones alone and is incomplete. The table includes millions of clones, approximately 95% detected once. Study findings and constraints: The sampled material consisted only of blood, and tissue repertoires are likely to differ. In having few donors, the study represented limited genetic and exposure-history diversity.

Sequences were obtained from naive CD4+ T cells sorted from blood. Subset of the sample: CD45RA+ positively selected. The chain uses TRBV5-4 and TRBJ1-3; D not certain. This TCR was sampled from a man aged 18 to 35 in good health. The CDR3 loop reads CASSSILGNTIYF. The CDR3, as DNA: TGTGCCAGCAGCTCCATCTTGGGAAACACCATATATTTT.